Presented here are 27 T cell receptor beta chains from one specimen sequenced in a study of Graves' ophthalmopathy and Graves' hyperthyroidism (dated by TCRdb to 2017 to 2018). Sequencing instrument: Illumina HiSeq 2000. TCR beta CDR3 regions were amplified from RNA transcripts for repertoire sequencing. A first-round RT-PCR used HTBI primers with the Qiagen OneStep RT-PCR kit, followed by a second-round multiplex PCR, size selection and purification. TCRdb reprocessed the public reads (quality trimming at Q25 with fastp, clone calling with MiXCR) and kept in-frame beta chains. Records with the same CDR3 protein are collapsed into one entry carrying the most frequent genes and DNA. The sample table lists roughly 1.1 million distinct CDR3 sequences, 36% of them with a count of one. The ten top clones hold approximately 10% of the sample. The material sequenced was peripheral blood or thyroid tissue (not recorded which). The source of these receptors is an adult man with Graves' hyperthyroidism.

The chain links TRBV29-1 to TRBJ1-2, with unresolved D. V dropped 8 bases and J dropped 2 bases, with 12 bases sitting between them. The germline CDR1 and CDR2 sequences are SQVTM and ANQGSEA. This CDR3 is built from 12 residues. CDR3 coding DNA: TGCAGCCAATACGACACGAACTATGGCTACACCTTC. This sequence encodes CSQYDTNYGYTF.

This clonotype turned up a few times. The chain is built from TRBV12-3 or TRBV12-4 and TRBJ1-6, with TRBD1 matching over 7 bases. The CDR3 runs 15 residues. The ends lost 7 bases at V and 8 bases at J; junction bases unmatched: 11. The CDR3 here is CASIRESGTDSPLHF. Here the CDR3 DNA reads TGTGCCAGCATCCGGGAGTCCGGGACAGATTCACCCCTCCACTTT.

This clonotype was counted between two and nine times. This chain connects TRBV11-1 to TRBJ2-2; 7 nucleotides match TRBD2. Trimming removed 5 bases from V and 2 bases from J; junction bases left unmatched: 8. Germline V lookup: CDR1 SGHAT, CDR2 FQDESV (reference sequence). The CDR3 has 16 amino acids. In DNA form, the CDR3 reads TGTGCCAGCAGCCCTGTCGGGGGGAAAAACACCGGGGAGCTGTTTTTT. Amino acid sequence: CASSPVGGKNTGELFF.

The chain employs TRBV4-2 and TRBJ2-7, with 13 bases matching TRBD2. The CDR3 covers 18 residues. V shed 3 bases, J shed 2 bases, and the junction held 10 bases outside the gene matches. Germline V gene lookup returns CDR1 LGHNA and CDR2 YNFKEQ. CDR3 residues: CASSHDPGLAGRTYEQYF. The CDR3 nucleotides read TGTGCCAGCAGCCATGACCCGGGACTAGCGGGACGCACCTACGAGCAGTACTTC.

The genes are TRBV24-1 and TRBJ2-5; weak D call: TRBD2 (5 bases). Per germline, CDR1 KGHDR and CDR2 SFDVKD. This CDR3 is built from 14 residues. Trimming left V 5 bases short and J 0 bases short, with 9 bases between. Written as DNA, the CDR3 is TGTGCCACCAGTGGGGAGAACCACCAAGAGACCCAGTACTTC. This gives the protein CATSGENHQETQYF.

This clonotype was seen a handful of times. The chain links TRBV14 to TRBJ2-7; no clear D. The ends were cut back, 4 bases at V and 0 bases at J, with 13 bases in the middle. Germline V lookup: CDR1 SGHDN, CDR2 FVKESK. The CDR3 is 15 amino acids. The CDR3 here is CASSPIRTLSYEQYF. CDR3 sequence (DNA): TGTGCCAGCAGCCCTATAAGGACCCTCTCCTACGAGCAGTACTTC.

This clonotype was observed many times. The chain employs TRBV6-5 and TRBJ1-2; the D gene is possibly TRBD1 (6 bases). Trimming took off 6 bases at V and 4 bases at J, with 18 bases between the two ends. The germline gives CDR1 MNHEY, CDR2 SVGAGI. This CDR3 region has 15 residues. In nucleotides, the CDR3 is TGTGCCAGCAGCAACCAGGGGCGGGAGACCTATGGCTACACCTTC. The encoded protein is CASSNQGRETYGYTF.

This clonotype came up many times. The chain joins TRBV20-1 to TRBJ2-7; 9 positions agree with TRBD1. Trimming took 3 bases from V and 2 from J; bases not matched to a gene: 8. The CDR3 sequence is 15 residues long. Germline assignment: CDR1 DFQATT and CDR2 SNEGSKA (reference sequence). CDR3 in DNA: TGCAGTGCTAGCCGCGAAGGGGACAGGGCCTACGAGCAGTACTTC. This sequence encodes CSASREGDRAYEQYF.

A few counts support this clonotype. This chain links TRBV5-1 with TRBJ2-2; D perhaps matches TRBD1 (6 bases). Germline CDR1 SGHRS, CDR2 YFSETQ. Trimming shortened V by 0 bases and J by 3 bases, and 15 bases separated the two germline ends. The CDR3 has 17 amino acids. The CDR3 coding sequence is TGCGCCAGCAGCTTGGAACCGGGACAAGGATACACCGGGGAGCTGTTTTTT. It is translated as CASSLEPGQGYTGELFF.

The rearrangement uses TRBV30 and TRBJ2-7; 10 nucleotides agree with TRBD1. With V trimmed by 2 bases and J by 1 base, 5 bases remained unmatched. CDR1 GTSNPN and CDR2 SVGIG come from the germline V gene (reference sequence). The CDR3 has 15 amino acids. CDR3 nucleotide sequence: TGTGCCTGGAGTTTCGGACAGGGGGTATCCTACGAGCAGTACTTC. Translated: CAWSFGQGVSYEQYF.

This clonotype was counted many times. The CDR3 region has the DNA TGTGCCAGCAGTCCACATACAGGGGATGGAAACACCATATATTTT. Translated: CASSPHTGDGNTIYF. The rearrangement joins TRBV12-3 or TRBV12-4 to TRBJ1-3, with TRBD1 matching 7 bases. This CDR3 spans 15 amino acids. V was clipped by 5 bases and J by 3 bases; unmatched bases: 7.

This clonotype was picked up a small number of times. V is TRBV6-5 and J is TRBJ1-2; TRBD1 might be the D (6 bases). This CDR3 has 14 amino acids. The V and J ends lost 2 bases and 8 bases respectively, with 15 bases between them. Germline V gene data show CDR1 as MNHEY and CDR2 as SVGAGI. The chain's CDR3 is CASSYARDTEGYTF. CDR3 DNA sequence: TGTGCCAGCAGTTACGCGAGGGACACCGAGGGCTACACCTTC.

This clonotype was seen at least ten times. J is TRBJ1-6 and V is TRBV6-5; 9 bases fit TRBD1. CDR1 and CDR2 (germline): MNHEY, SVGAGI. CDR3 length: 15 residues. Unmatched junction bases numbered 8, after V lost 3 bases and J lost 11 bases. The CDR3 DNA follows: TGTGCCAGCAGTTATCAGGACAGGGGCAGCGCACCCCTCCACTTT. Translating gives CASSYQDRGSAPLHF.

J is TRBJ1-6 and V is TRBV5-1; maybe TRBD1 (6 bases). With 4 bases removed from V and 5 bases from J, the gap between germline ends came to 10 bases. CDR3 size: 14 residues. Germline CDR1 reads SGHRS; CDR2 reads YFSETQ. This CDR3 is CASSPRQDNSPLHF. CDR3 bases: TGCGCCAGCAGCCCGCGACAGGATAATTCACCCCTCCACTTT.

Of note for this clonotype: The junction and the germline gene differ at one end; a read error may be behind it. The chain recombines TRBV19 with TRBJ2-7, with TRBD2 matching 8 bases. The germline V gene encodes CDR1 LNHDA and CDR2 SQIVND (reference sequence). This CDR3 is built from 16 residues. CDR3 nucleotides: TGTGCCAGTAGTCGTTTTAGCGGGGCGAGCTCCTACGGGCAGTACTTC. Encoded protein: CASSRFSGASSYGQYF.

The chain links TRBV7-8 to TRBJ2-3; 7 bases align to TRBD2. After removal of 7 bases from V and 5 bases from J, the junction contained 6 bases not matched to a gene. The CDR3 covers 13 residues. Per the germline V gene, CDR1 is SGHVS and CDR2 is FQNEAQ. This CDR3 reads CASIEGGRDTQYF. CDR3 sequence (DNA): TGTGCCAGCATCGAGGGAGGGAGAGATACGCAGTATTTT.

This clonotype was picked up many times. This chain uses TRBV6-6 with TRBJ1-2; the match to TRBD1 covers 7 bases. Trimming removed 5 bases from V and 4 bases from J; junction bases left unmatched: 10. This CDR3 contains 15 residues. Germline CDR1 MNHNY, CDR2 SVGAGI (reference sequence). The CDR3 sequence is CASSERQGVGYGYTF. For the CDR3, the DNA is TGTGCCAGCAGTGAACGACAGGGTGTGGGCTATGGCTACACCTTC.

This clonotype was found a few times. This chain links TRBV5-1 with TRBJ1-2; D might be TRBD1 (6 bases). The ends were cut back, 4 bases at V and 6 bases at J, with 22 bases in the middle. Germline V lookup: CDR1 SGHRS, CDR2 YFSETQ. The CDR3 extends over 16 amino acids. In DNA, the CDR3 is TGCGCCAGCAGCCTGCAGAACGACGGGGGGCGCAATGGCTACACCTTC. It codes for CASSLQNDGGRNGYTF.

The sample holds many counts of this clonotype. The chain joins TRBV6-5 to TRBJ1-2; 9 bases line up with TRBD1. Germline values: CDR1 MNHEY, CDR2 SVGAGI. This CDR3 has 12 residues. J was trimmed by 5 bases and V by 9 bases; bases with no gene match: 4. The DNA for the CDR3 is TGTGCCAGTAGTGGGACAGGGTATGGCTACACCTTC. This codes for CASSGTGYGYTF.

This clonotype was seen ten or more times. The chain links TRBV19 to TRBJ1-1; D is perhaps TRBD1 (5 bases). Germline-derived CDR1 and CDR2 are LNHDA and SQIVND (reference sequence). CDR3 length: 15 amino acids. The V end lost 7 bases, the J end lost 4 bases, and 19 bases lay between the germline ends. Here the CDR3 reads CASTAGQSFGTEAFF. CDR3 coding DNA: TGTGCCAGTACTGCGGGGCAGTCATTCGGCACTGAAGCTTTCTTT.

Concerning this clonotype: This may be a read error, as it is one base from a much larger clone. CDR3 sequence (DNA): TGTGCCAGCGGATTTGGCTACGAGCAGTACTTC. Translated: CASGFGYEQYF. V and J are TRBV5-6 and TRBJ2-7; no clear D. Germline values: CDR1 SGHDT, CDR2 YYEEEE. The V end lost 7 bases, the J end lost 3 bases, and 8 bases lay between the germline ends. There are 11 residues in the CDR3.

The sample holds many counts of this clonotype. The chain links TRBV5-6 to TRBJ2-7, with D unresolved. The germline CDR1 and CDR2 sequences are SGHDT and YYEEEE. The V and J ends lost 3 bases and 0 bases respectively, with 7 bases between them. The CDR3 is 13 amino acids. The CDR3 DNA reads TGTGCCAGCAGCTGGACGACCTCCTACGAGCAGTACTTC. Encoded protein: CASSWTTSYEQYF.

The table lists this clonotype with many counts. V is TRBV24-1 and J is TRBJ2-2, with D hard to call. Germline lookup yields CDR1 KGHDR and CDR2 SFDVKD. V was clipped by 5 bases and J by 1 base, with 7 bases between them. The CDR3 sequence is 14 residues long. CDR3 in amino acids: CATSGPGNTGELFF. The CDR3 DNA is TGTGCCACCAGTGGTCCCGGGAACACCGGGGAGCTGTTTTTT.

In its sample, this clonotype was seen many times. The chain couples TRBV7-9 to TRBJ1-1; 7 nucleotides line up with TRBD1. Germline CDR1 reads SEHNR; CDR2 reads FQNEAQ (reference sequence). There are 14 residues in the CDR3. V gave up 9 bases and J gave up 4 bases; unmatched junction bases: 11. The CDR3 region has the DNA TGTGCCAGTAAGGAAAGACAGGGAATCACTGAAGCTTTCTTT. It is translated as CASKERQGITEAFF. Complete variable domain (other parts from reference TRBV7-9 and TRBJ1-1): DTGVSQNPRHKITKRGQNVTFRCDPISEHNRLYWYRQTLGQGPEFLTYFQNEAQLEKSRLLSDRFSAERPKGSFSTLEIQRTEQGDSAMYLCASKERQGITEAFFGQGTRLTVV.

This clonotype was seen repeatedly, ten times or more. The CDR3 DNA is TGCAGTGCTCGACAGGGGGTCTACGAGCAGTACTTC. This codes for CSARQGVYEQYF. The chain couples TRBV20-1 to TRBJ2-7; TRBD1 matches 9 bases. Germline-derived CDR1 and CDR2 are DFQATT and SNEGSKA (reference sequence). The V and J ends lost 5 bases and 3 bases, in that order; junction bases with no gene match: 2. This CDR3 spans 12 amino acids.

About this clonotype: One end of the junction does not line up with germline, which may come from a read error. The rearrangement links TRBV6-5 to TRBJ2-5, with D perhaps matching TRBD1 or TRBD2 (6 bases each). The germline gives CDR1 MNHEY, CDR2 SVGAGI. CDR3 length equals 13 residues. The CDR3 reads CASSYGGHQPQYF. The CDR3, as DNA: TGTGCTAGCAGTTACGGGGGCCATCAGCCCCAGTACTTC.

This clonotype occurred a few times. The V and J genes are TRBV5-1 and TRBJ1-2; D not certain. With 1 base removed from V and 3 bases from J, the gap between germline ends came to 4 bases. CDR1 and CDR2 from the germline V gene are SGHRS and YFSETQ. This CDR3 region has 12 residues. DNA for the CDR3: TGCGCCAGCAGCTTGCCCCACTATGGCTACACCTTC. The encoded protein is CASSLPHYGYTF.